This is a list of T cell receptor beta chains from one sample in a study of blood T cell repertoires in COVID-19. Assay used: immunoSEQ multiplex PCR; TCRdb lists only in-frame clones, some missing. The sample has under 450,000 clones; roughly 86% are singletons. The sequenced sample consisted of PBMCs or T cells enriched from blood (not recorded which). The origin of the receptors is a man aged 25-40 years who had recovered from COVID-19. Each CDR3 is given with its conserved first and last residue. Each record gives: V gene, D gene, J gene, clone size, CDR3 DNA, CDR3 protein. The D gene is left open where the match is weak. Not all rows give a size; the values are once, few, many and, for expanded clones, a class.

>TRBV30|-|TRBJ1-5|-
TGTGCCTGGAGTGTACGTGGAGATCAGCCCCAGCATTTT
CAWSVRGDQPQHF
>TRBV19|-|TRBJ2-1|-
TGTGCCAGTAGTATAGAAGCCAGGATCAATGAGCAGTTCTTC
CASSIEARINEQFF
>TRBV29-1|-|TRBJ1-2|-
TGCAGCGTTGCCGACATTAACTATGGCTACACCTTC
CSVADINYGYTF
>TRBV29-1|TRBD1|TRBJ2-7|-
TGCAGCGTTGAAGGGGAGACAGGGGGCTACGAGCAGTACTTC
CSVEGETGGYEQYF
>TRBV5-4|TRBD2|TRBJ2-1|-
TGTGCCAGCAGCCCGACTAGCGGGGCCAATGAGCAGTTCTTC
CASSPTSGANEQFF
>TRBV2|-|TRBJ2-7|-
TGTGCCAGCCTTCGTTCACAGTCACTCTACGAGCAGTACTTC
CASLRSQSLYEQYF
>TRBV27|TRBD1|TRBJ1-2|-
TGTGCCAGCAGTTTCGCCGGGACAGGGGGCTTTAGTGGCTACACCTTC
CASSFAGTGGFSGYTF
>TRBV3-1/TRBV3-2|TRBD1|TRBJ1-1|-
TGTGCCAGCAGCCCGAAGACAGGGGTCATGAACACTGAAGCTTTCTTT
CASSPKTGVMNTEAFF
>TRBV19|-|TRBJ1-6|-
TGTGCCAGCACCACGGGGAATAATTCACCCCTCCACTTT
CASTTGNNSPLHF
>TRBV9|-|TRBJ1-3|-
TGTGCCAGCAGCGCTATGACTCTCAACTCTGGAAACACCATATATTTT
CASSAMTLNSGNTIYF
>TRBV5-3|-|TRBJ1-6|-
TGTGCCAGAAACCTACTCCCTTCGGGGTCACCCCTCCACTTT
CARNLLPSGSPLHF
>TRBV6-5|-|TRBJ2-2|few
TGTGCCAGCAGCATTACAGCTGACACCGGGGAGCTGTTTTTT
CASSITADTGELFF